These T cell receptor beta chains were read from a single sample in a study of T cells in Graves' hyperthyroidism and ophthalmopathy. TCRdb analysed the multiplex PCR reads with MiXCR anew, one entry per CDR3 protein. The data contain fewer than 450,000 distinct CDR3 sequences, under 20% of them singletons. The sequencing input was blood. All receptors come from a man aged 18 to 35 with Graves' ophthalmopathy. CDR3s include the opening cysteine and the closing phenylalanine or tryptophan. The D gene is left open where the match is weak. The size entry is marked missing in some rows and otherwise reads once, few, many or a size class.

V: TRBV24-1
J: TRBJ1-2
D: -
size: -
DNA: TGTGCCACCAGTGATAGAGCTATGGCTGGCTACACCTTC
CDR3: CATSDRAMAGYTF

V: TRBV14
J: TRBJ2-7
D: TRBD1
size: few
DNA: TGTGCCAGCAGCCAATATACCGGGACAGGCATTGGGTACGAGCAGTACTTC
CDR3: CASSQYTGTGIGYEQYF

V: TRBV13
J: TRBJ1-2
D: -
size: few
DNA: TGTGCCAGCAGCCTACAATATGGCTACACCTTC
CDR3: CASSLQYGYTF

V: TRBV7-9
J: TRBJ1-5
D: TRBD1
size: -
DNA: TGTGCCAGCAGTCACGGGACAGGGTCGGGGGTAGGGAATAGCAATCAGCCCCAGCATTTT
CDR3: CASSHGTGSGVGNSNQPQHF

V: TRBV10-3
J: TRBJ1-1
D: -
size: few
DNA: TGTGCCCACGGTAGGGGAGGCGACACTGAAGCTTTCTTT
CDR3: CAHGRGGDTEAFF

V: TRBV24-1
J: TRBJ2-1
D: TRBD1
size: -
DNA: TGTGCCACCAGTCACAGGGGGATCTTGGACAATGAGCAGTTCTTC
CDR3: CATSHRGILDNEQFF

V: TRBV4-1
J: TRBJ1-4
D: TRBD1
size: -
DNA: TGCGCCAGCAGCCGGCTGAAAGGGACAGGGGTTCATGAAAAACTGTTTTTT
CDR3: CASSRLKGTGVHEKLFF

V: TRBV6-1
J: TRBJ1-5
D: TRBD1
size: many
DNA: TGTGCCAGCAGTTCCCATCCAGGGGGTCGGAGCAATCAGCCCCAGCATTTT
CDR3: CASSSHPGGRSNQPQHF

V: TRBV6-4
J: TRBJ1-6
D: -
size: -
DNA: TGTGCCAGCAGTGACGGGTACCCTAGATCACCCCTCCACTTT
CDR3: CASSDGYPRSPLHF

V: TRBV2
J: TRBJ2-1
D: TRBD2
size: few
DNA: TGTGCCAGCAGACCAAGCGGGGGGCCGACCGTGAATGAGCAGTTCTTC
CDR3: CASRPSGGPTVNEQFF

V: TRBV24-1
J: TRBJ2-1
D: -
size: -
DNA: TGTGCCACCAGTGACCGACTAGGCCATGAGCAGTTCTTC
CDR3: CATSDRLGHEQFF

V: TRBV7-7
J: TRBJ2-1
D: TRBD1
size: -
DNA: TGTGCCAGCAGCTTGGGGACAGAGGAACTCAATGAGCAGTTCTTC
CDR3: CASSLGTEELNEQFF

V: TRBV2
J: TRBJ2-5
D: TRBD1
size: -
DNA: TGTGCCAGCAGCGCCCACCGGGACAGGGGCGGCGGGACCCAGTACTTC
CDR3: CASSAHRDRGGGTQYF

V: TRBV2
J: TRBJ2-1
D: -
size: many
DNA: TGTGCCAGCAGCTTACCAGCTGAGCAGTTCTTC
CDR3: CASSLPAEQFF

V: TRBV7-8
J: TRBJ2-1
D: TRBD2
size: many
DNA: TGTGCCAGCAGCCCCGGGACTAGCGGGGGACTTTACAATGAGCAGTTCTTC
CDR3: CASSPGTSGGLYNEQFF

V: TRBV4-1
J: TRBJ1-2
D: -
size: -
DNA: TGCGCCAGCAGCCAACCCGGACAGTCTAACTATGGCTACACCTTC
CDR3: CASSQPGQSNYGYTF

V: TRBV20-1
J: TRBJ1-1
D: -
size: few
DNA: TGCAGTGCTAGAGATCTGGGTCTCTTCTTT
CDR3: CSARDLGLFF

V: TRBV3-1
J: TRBJ1-1
D: -
size: many
DNA: TGTGCCAGCAGCCAAGTAGGAGTACCGAACACTGAAGCTTTCTTT
CDR3: CASSQVGVPNTEAFF

V: TRBV5-6
J: TRBJ1-1
D: -
size: many
DNA: TGTGCCAGCAGCATGAGATGGGGGACTGAAGCTTTCTTT
CDR3: CASSMRWGTEAFF

V: TRBV2
J: TRBJ2-1
D: TRBD1
size: many
DNA: TGTGCCAGCATAGAGGGGGCAGGGGAGCAGTTCTTC
CDR3: CASIEGAGEQFF

V: TRBV24-1
J: TRBJ2-2
D: TRBD1
size: -
DNA: TGTGCCGCCAGTGATTGGAGTAAGGGGGCGCACACCGGGGAGCTGTTTTTT
CDR3: CAASDWSKGAHTGELFF

V: TRBV15
J: TRBJ2-5
D: -
size: few
DNA: TGTGCCACCAGCCACCACCGGGCCGAAGAGACCCAGTACTTC
CDR3: CATSHHRAEETQYF

V: TRBV7-9
J: TRBJ1-6
D: TRBD1
size: few
DNA: TGTGCCAGCAGCTTAGCGCGTGGAGGGGGCCAATTTTCACCCCTCCACTTT
CDR3: CASSLARGGGQFSPLHF

V: TRBV5-1
J: TRBJ1-6
D: -
size: many
DNA: TGCGCCAGCAGCCCCCTCGACGGGAATTCACCCCTCCACTTT
CDR3: CASSPLDGNSPLHF

V: TRBV10-3
J: TRBJ2-2
D: -
size: -
DNA: TGTGCCATCAGTGCCGAGGCTGGAGGGGCCGGGGAGCTGTTTTTT
CDR3: CAISAEAGGAGELFF

V: TRBV3-1
J: TRBJ2-1
D: -
size: many
DNA: TGTGCCAGCAGCCAAGATGGGTTCTACAATGAGCAGTTCTTC
CDR3: CASSQDGFYNEQFF

V: TRBV7-3
J: TRBJ1-1
D: -
size: many
DNA: TGTGCCAGCAGCTTAACAGGGGCCTACACTGAAGCTTTCTTT
CDR3: CASSLTGAYTEAFF

V: TRBV29-1
J: TRBJ1-1
D: TRBD1
size: many
DNA: TGCAGCGTTGATTACAGGGGTTTGAACACTGAAGCTTTCTTT
CDR3: CSVDYRGLNTEAFF

V: TRBV7-8
J: TRBJ1-1
D: -
size: many
DNA: TGTGCCAGCAGCACGTCCGCCGGGACACGAAACACTGAAGCTTTCTTT
CDR3: CASSTSAGTRNTEAFF

V: TRBV7-8
J: TRBJ1-2
D: -
size: many
DNA: TGTGCCAGCAGCGAGTTCCAGGTGACCTATGGCTACACCTTC
CDR3: CASSEFQVTYGYTF

V: TRBV6-1
J: TRBJ2-2
D: TRBD1
size: many
DNA: TGTGCCAGCAGTGCACGGGACAGGCCAGCGAACACCGGGGAGCTGTTTTTT
CDR3: CASSARDRPANTGELFF

V: TRBV6-1
J: TRBJ1-3
D: -
size: few
DNA: TGTGCCAGCACCCCAAAAGGTGCGGCGGGTGGAAACACCATATATTTT
CDR3: CASTPKGAAGGNTIYF

V: TRBV6-1
J: TRBJ1-2
D: TRBD1
size: many
DNA: TGTGCCAGCAGTCTGACCGGACAGGCCTTTAACTATGGCTACACCTTC
CDR3: CASSLTGQAFNYGYTF

V: TRBV5-5
J: TRBJ2-2
D: -
size: -
DNA: TGTGCCAGCAGCGGAGAAGTTTCCGGGGAGCTGTTTTTT
CDR3: CASSGEVSGELFF

V: TRBV5-1
J: TRBJ2-7
D: -
size: many
DNA: TGCGCCAGCAGCAATAGGGAATCCTACGAGCAGTACTTC
CDR3: CASSNRESYEQYF

V: TRBV11-1
J: TRBJ1-6
D: TRBD1
size: few
DNA: TGTGCCAGCAGCCTACTGACAGGGGGCTATAATTCACCCCTCCACTTT
CDR3: CASSLLTGGYNSPLHF

V: TRBV7-6
J: TRBJ1-2
D: TRBD1
size: -
DNA: TGTGCCAGCAGCTTAGGAGGACAGGGGGCTAACTATGGCTACACCTTC
CDR3: CASSLGGQGANYGYTF

V: TRBV14
J: TRBJ2-5
D: TRBD1
size: few
DNA: TGTGCCAGCAGCCAAGAAGCAGGGGGCTGGGAGACCCAGTACTTC
CDR3: CASSQEAGGWETQYF

V: TRBV11-2
J: TRBJ2-1
D: TRBD2
size: many
DNA: TGTGCCAGCAGCTTAGCGGGGGGGCCGGGTCGAGAGCAGTTCTTC
CDR3: CASSLAGGPGREQFF

V: TRBV10-3
J: TRBJ2-1
D: -
size: -
DNA: TGTGCCATCAGTGTAGAGTCCGCGTACAATGAGCAGTTCTTC
CDR3: CAISVESAYNEQFF

V: TRBV7-8
J: TRBJ2-5
D: TRBD2
size: many
DNA: TGTGCCAGCAGCTTAGAGGGGGTCTTGGCGGGGGGGGAGACCCAGTACTTC
CDR3: CASSLEGVLAGGETQYF

V: TRBV6-6
J: TRBJ2-3
D: -
size: few
DNA: TGTGCCAGCAGTTACGATTGGGGTGCGGATACGCAGTATTTT
CDR3: CASSYDWGADTQYF

V: TRBV10-3
J: TRBJ1-1
D: -
size: many
DNA: TGTGCCATCAGTGCAGACAGAGACACTGAAGCTTTCTTT
CDR3: CAISADRDTEAFF